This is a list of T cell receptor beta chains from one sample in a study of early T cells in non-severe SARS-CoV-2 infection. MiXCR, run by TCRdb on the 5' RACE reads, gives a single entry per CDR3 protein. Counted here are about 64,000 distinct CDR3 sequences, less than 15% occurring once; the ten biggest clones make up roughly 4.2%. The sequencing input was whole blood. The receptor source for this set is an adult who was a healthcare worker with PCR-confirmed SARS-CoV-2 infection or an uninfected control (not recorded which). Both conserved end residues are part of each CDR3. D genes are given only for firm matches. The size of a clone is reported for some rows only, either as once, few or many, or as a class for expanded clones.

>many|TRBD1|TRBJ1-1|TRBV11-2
CASSLGTGFGTEAFF
TGTGCCAGCAGCCTTGGGACAGGGTTCGGCACTGAAGCTTTCTTT
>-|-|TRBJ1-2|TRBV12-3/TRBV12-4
CASSPSPRGGYTF
TGTGCCAGCAGTCCTTCCCCCCGGGGGGGCTACACCTTC
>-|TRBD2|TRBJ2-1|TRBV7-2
CASSLRSGEYNEQFF
TGTGCCAGCAGCTTAAGGAGCGGGGAATACAATGAGCAGTTCTTC
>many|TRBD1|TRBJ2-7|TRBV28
CASSPGQPYEQYF
TGTGCCAGCAGCCCGGGACAGCCCTACGAGCAGTACTTC
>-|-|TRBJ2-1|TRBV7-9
CASSLGAGNNEQFF
TGTGCCAGCAGCTTAGGAGCAGGGAACAATGAGCAGTTCTTC
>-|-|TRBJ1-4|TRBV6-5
CASRPGTDNEKLFF
TGTGCCAGCAGACCCGGGACCGATAATGAAAAACTGTTTTTT
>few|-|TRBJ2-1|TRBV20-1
CSAYPGAGNEQFF
TGCAGTGCTTACCCGGGGGCGGGGAATGAGCAGTTCTTC
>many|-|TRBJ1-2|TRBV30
CAWSVLQGPYGYTF
TGTGCCTGGAGTGTACTGCAGGGGCCATATGGCTACACCTTC
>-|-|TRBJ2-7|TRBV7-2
CASSLHSYEQYF
TGTGCCAGCAGCCTCCACTCCTACGAGCAGTACTTC
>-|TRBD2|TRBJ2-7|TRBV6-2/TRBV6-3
CASKERGGLYEQYF
TGTGCCAGCAAAGAGCGGGGGGGCCTCTACGAGCAGTACTTC
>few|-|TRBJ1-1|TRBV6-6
CASSPRTLDTEAFF
TGTGCCAGCAGTCCTCGGACATTGGACACTGAAGCTTTCTTT
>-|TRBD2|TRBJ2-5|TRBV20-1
CSAWGRGEETQYF
TGCAGTGCTTGGGGTCGGGGGGAAGAGACCCAGTACTTC
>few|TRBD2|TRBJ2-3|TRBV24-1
CATSDPDGTSGLSTDTQYF
TGTGCCACCAGTGATCCGGACGGGACTAGCGGGCTCAGCACAGATACGCAGTATTTT
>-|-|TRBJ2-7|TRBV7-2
CASSLGGSAYEQYF
TGTGCCAGCAGCTTAGGAGGCAGCGCCTACGAGCAGTACTTC
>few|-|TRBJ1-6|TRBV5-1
CASSFDSNSPLHF
TGCGCCAGCAGCTTCGACAGTAATTCACCCCTCCACTTT
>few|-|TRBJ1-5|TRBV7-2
CASSLGRAGQPQHF
TGTGCCAGCAGCTTAGGTAGGGCCGGTCAGCCCCAGCATTTT
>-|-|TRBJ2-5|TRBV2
CASGLETQYF
TGTGCCAGCGGCTTAGAGACCCAGTACTTC
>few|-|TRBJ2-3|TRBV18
CASSSGRSTDTQYF
TGTGCCAGCTCATCGGGACGGAGCACAGATACGCAGTATTTT
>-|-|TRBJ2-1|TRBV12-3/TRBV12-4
CATTIRGEQFF
TGTGCCACCACCATCCGCGGGGAGCAGTTCTTC
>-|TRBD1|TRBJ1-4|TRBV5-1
CASSWGQGGEKLFF
TGCGCCAGCAGCTGGGGACAGGGCGGCGAAAAACTGTTTTTT
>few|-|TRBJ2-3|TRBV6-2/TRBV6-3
CASRPQGSDTQYF
TGTGCCAGCAGACCACAGGGTTCGGATACGCAGTATTTT
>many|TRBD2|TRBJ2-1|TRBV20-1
CSALPGTSGEGSYNEQFF
TGCAGTGCTTTACCCGGGACTAGCGGGGAAGGGTCCTACAATGAGCAGTTCTTC
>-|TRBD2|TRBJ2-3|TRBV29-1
CSVFGLAEDTDTQYF
TGCAGCGTTTTTGGACTAGCGGAGGACACAGATACGCAGTATTTT
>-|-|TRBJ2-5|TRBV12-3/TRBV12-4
CASTFLGGPQYF
TGTGCCAGCACCTTCCTTGGGGGACCCCAGTACTTC
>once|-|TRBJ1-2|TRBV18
CASSPGPNYGYTF
TGTGCCAGCTCACCGGGACCTAACTATGGCTACACCTTC
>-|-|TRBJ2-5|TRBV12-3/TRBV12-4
CASGQETQYF
TGTGCCAGCGGCCAAGAGACCCAGTACTTC
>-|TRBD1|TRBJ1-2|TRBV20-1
CSAGTGNYGYTF
TGCAGTGCAGGGACAGGGAACTATGGCTACACCTTC
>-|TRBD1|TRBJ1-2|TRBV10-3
CAISKRDSSGYTF
TGTGCCATCAGTAAACGGGACAGTTCTGGCTACACCTTC
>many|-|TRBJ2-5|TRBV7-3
CASSSTGTMEVETQYF
TGTGCCAGCAGCTCGACCGGGACAATGGAAGTTGAGACCCAGTACTTC
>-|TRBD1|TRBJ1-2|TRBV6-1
CASSEEETGSSDGYTF
TGTGCCAGCAGTGAAGAGGAGACAGGGTCTTCGGATGGCTACACCTTC
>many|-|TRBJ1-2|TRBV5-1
CASSLAGNYGYTF
TGCGCCAGCAGCTTGGCAGGGAACTATGGCTACACCTTC
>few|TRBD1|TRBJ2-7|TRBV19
CASSNRGQEQYF
TGTGCCAGTAGTAACAGGGGGCAAGAGCAGTACTTC
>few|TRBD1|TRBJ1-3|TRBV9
CASSRQGLAGNTIYF
TGTGCCAGCAGTAGACAGGGGTTGGCTGGAAACACCATATATTTT
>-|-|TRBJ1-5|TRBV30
CAWDSSNQPQHF
TGTGCCTGGGACTCTAGCAATCAGCCCCAGCATTTT
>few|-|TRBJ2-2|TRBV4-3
CASSQVNLPTGELFF
TGCGCCAGCAGCCAAGTAAACCTTCCCACCGGGGAGCTGTTTTTT
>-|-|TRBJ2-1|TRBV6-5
CASSYSNDNEQFF
TGTGCCAGCAGTTACTCGAATGACAATGAGCAGTTCTTC
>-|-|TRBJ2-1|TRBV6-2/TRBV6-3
CASRTLRGRHNEQFF
TGTGCCAGCAGGACCCTCCGCGGGCGTCACAATGAGCAGTTCTTC
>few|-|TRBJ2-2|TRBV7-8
CASSLTFHANTGELFF
TGTGCCAGCAGTCTTACTTTTCACGCGAACACCGGGGAGCTGTTTTTT
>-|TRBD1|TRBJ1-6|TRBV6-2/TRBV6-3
CASADLDETGSPLHF
TGTGCCAGCGCGGACCTTGATGAGACAGGGTCACCCCTCCACTTT
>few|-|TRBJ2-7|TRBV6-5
CASSYKEPHEQYF
TGTGCCAGCAGTTACAAGGAACCCCACGAGCAGTACTTC
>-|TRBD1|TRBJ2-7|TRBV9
CASSPTTRTGVYEQYF
TGTGCCAGCAGCCCCACAACTAGGACAGGGGTATACGAGCAGTACTTC
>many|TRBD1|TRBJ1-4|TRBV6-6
CASSPEGGQGTEKLFF
TGTGCCAGCAGCCCCGAGGGGGGACAGGGAACTGAAAAACTGTTTTTT
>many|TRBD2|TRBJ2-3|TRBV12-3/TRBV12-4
CASRLFSGVTDTQYF
TGTGCCAGCAGACTCTTTAGCGGGGTAACAGATACGCAGTATTTT
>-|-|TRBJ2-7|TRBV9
CASSVASSSYEQYF
TGTGCCAGCAGCGTAGCGTCTAGCTCCTACGAGCAGTACTTC
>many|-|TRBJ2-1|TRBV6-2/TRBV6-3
CASIHQGSVNEQFF
TGTGCCAGCATCCACCAGGGGAGTGTCAATGAGCAGTTCTTC
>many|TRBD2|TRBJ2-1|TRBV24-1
CATSDPRTSGSYNEQFF
TGTGCCACCAGTGACCCCCGGACTAGCGGCTCCTACAATGAGCAGTTCTTC
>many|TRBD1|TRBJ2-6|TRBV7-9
CASSLIQGPGANVLTF
TGTGCCAGCAGCTTAATACAGGGGCCTGGGGCCAACGTCCTGACTTTC
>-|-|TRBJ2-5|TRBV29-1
CSVDRLAQETQYF
TGCAGCGTTGATCGCCTAGCCCAAGAGACCCAGTACTTC
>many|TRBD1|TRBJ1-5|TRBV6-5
CASRPGTGLSRGPQHF
TGTGCCAGCAGGCCCGGGACAGGGCTTTCCAGGGGGCCCCAGCATTTT
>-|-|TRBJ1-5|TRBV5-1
CASSLGSYSNQPQHF
TGCGCCAGCAGCTTGGGGAGTTATAGCAATCAGCCCCAGCATTTT
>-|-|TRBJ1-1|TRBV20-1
CSARDPGRVNTEAFF
TGCAGTGCTAGAGATCCCGGCAGGGTGAACACTGAAGCTTTCTTT
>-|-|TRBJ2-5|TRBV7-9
CASSLYYQETQYF
TGTGCCAGCAGCTTATACTACCAAGAGACCCAGTACTTC
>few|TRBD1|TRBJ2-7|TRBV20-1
CSARGQGAEQYF
TGCAGTGCTAGAGGACAGGGGGCCGAGCAGTACTTC
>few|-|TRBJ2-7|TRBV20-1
CSARDQGSYEQYF
TGCAGTGCTAGAGATCAAGGGTCCTACGAGCAGTACTTC
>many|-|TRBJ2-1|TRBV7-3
CASSLTPDYNEQFF
TGTGCCAGCAGCTTAACACCGGACTACAATGAGCAGTTCTTC
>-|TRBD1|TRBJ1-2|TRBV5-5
CASSNSGGARGYTF
TGTGCCAGCAGCAATTCAGGGGGCGCACGCGGCTACACCTTC
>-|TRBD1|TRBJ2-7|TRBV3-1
CASSQDSRDRDEQYF
TGTGCCAGCAGCCAAGATAGTAGGGACAGGGACGAGCAGTACTTC
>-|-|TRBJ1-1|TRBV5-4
CASSPGPFGGAGTEAFF
TGTGCCAGCAGCCCCGGGCCCTTTGGGGGGGCTGGCACTGAAGCTTTCTTT
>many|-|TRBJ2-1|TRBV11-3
CASSFRNNEQFF
TGTGCCAGCAGCTTTAGGAACAATGAGCAGTTCTTC